Sequencing of this TCR beta chain was carried out in a study of T-cell reconstitution after alpha-beta-depleted transplantation in children. Study outcomes and limitations: Some patients' high day-60 TCRbeta diversity was traced to surviving recipient T cells and thymic progenitors. Newly produced T cells mostly provided counts and TCRbeta diversity after one year, as hyperexpanded clones declined. Expanded graft clones numbering several hundred reportedly gave rise to alpha-beta T cells about two months after transplant.

Preparation of the TCRbeta library involved a method that used unique molecular identifiers. TCRdb called the PCR reads again in MiXCR, with one record for every CDR3 protein. Altogether about 980,000 distinct CDR3 sequences are present, about 26% being singletons, with the ten largest covering roughly 27%. Comments on this clonotype: What it binds is unknown.

V shed 5 bases, J shed 6 bases, and the junction held 1 base outside the gene matches. The CDR3 sequence is 14 residues long. J is TRBJ2-1 and V is TRBV12-3 or TRBV12-4; 13 positions agree with TRBD2. The origin of this receptor is a boy under two years old who had a stem cell transplant for SCID, so the T cells may come from the graft donor. The material sequenced was PBMCs, mostly from graft donor cells, taken 360 days after TCRalphabeta/CD19-depleted stem cell transplant. The CDR3 loop reads CASSGTSGANEQFF. CDR3 nucleotide sequence: TGTGCCAGCAGTGGGACTAGCGGGGCCAATGAGCAGTTCTTC.